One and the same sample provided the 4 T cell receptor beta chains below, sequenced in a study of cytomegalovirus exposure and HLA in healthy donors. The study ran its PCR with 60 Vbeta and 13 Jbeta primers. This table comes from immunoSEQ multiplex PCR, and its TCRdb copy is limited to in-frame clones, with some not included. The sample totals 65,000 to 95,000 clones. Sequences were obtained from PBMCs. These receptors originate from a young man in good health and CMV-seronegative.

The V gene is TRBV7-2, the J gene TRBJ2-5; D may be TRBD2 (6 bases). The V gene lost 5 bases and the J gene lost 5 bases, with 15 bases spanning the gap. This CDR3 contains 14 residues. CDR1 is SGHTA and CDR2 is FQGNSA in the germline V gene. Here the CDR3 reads CASSLTRLQETQYF. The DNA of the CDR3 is TGTGCCAGCAGCCTGACTAGACTTCAGGAGACCCAGTACTTC.

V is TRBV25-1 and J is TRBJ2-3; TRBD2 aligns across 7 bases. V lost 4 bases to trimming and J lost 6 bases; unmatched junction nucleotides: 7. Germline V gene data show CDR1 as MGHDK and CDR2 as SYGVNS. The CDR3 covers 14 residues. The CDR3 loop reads CASSGVGGMDTQYF. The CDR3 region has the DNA TGTGCCAGCAGTGGGGTGGGGGGGATGGATACGCAGTATTTT.

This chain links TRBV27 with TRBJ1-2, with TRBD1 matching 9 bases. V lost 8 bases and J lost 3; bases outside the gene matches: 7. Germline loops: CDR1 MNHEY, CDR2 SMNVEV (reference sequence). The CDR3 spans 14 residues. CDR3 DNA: TGTGCCAGCGGCTGGGACAGGGCCCACTATGGCTACACCTTC. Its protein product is CASGWDRAHYGYTF.

The CDR3 nucleotides are TGTGCCAGCAGCTTCATTCCCAGACGGGATAACTATGGCTACACCTTC. Translating it yields CASSFIPRRDNYGYTF. The chain carries TRBV5-4 and TRBJ1-2; D ambiguous. The germline gives CDR1 SGHNT, CDR2 YYREEE (reference sequence). This CDR3 spans 16 amino acids. The V end lost 2 bases, the J end lost 1 base, and 15 bases lay between the germline ends.